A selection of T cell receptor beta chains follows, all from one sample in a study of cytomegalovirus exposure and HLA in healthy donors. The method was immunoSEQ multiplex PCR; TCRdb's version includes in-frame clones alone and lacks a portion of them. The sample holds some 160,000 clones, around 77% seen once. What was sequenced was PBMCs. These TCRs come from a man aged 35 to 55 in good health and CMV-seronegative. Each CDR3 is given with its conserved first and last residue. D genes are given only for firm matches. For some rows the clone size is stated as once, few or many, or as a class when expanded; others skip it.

CASSPGERMNTEAFF,TGTGCCAGCAGCCCAGGGGAGAGGATGAACACTGAAGCTTTCTTT,-,15,TRBJ1-1,TRBV9,once
CASSRQANTGELFF,TGTGCCAGCAGCCGACAGGCGAACACCGGGGAGCTGTTTTTT,-,14,TRBJ2-2,TRBV9,few
CASSYGTIGSPLHF,TGTGCCAGCAGCTACGGGACAATTGGTTCACCCCTCCACTTT,-,14,TRBJ1-6,TRBV7-2,-
CASSAGTGGGYTF,TGTGCCAGCAGTGCTGGGACAGGGGGTGGCTACACCTTC,TRBD1,13,TRBJ1-2,TRBV6-5,-
CASGLVTRGGIYGYTF,TGTGCTAGTGGTTTGGTAACTCGTGGGGGGATCTATGGCTACACCTTC,-,16,TRBJ1-2,TRBV12-5,-
CASRLSGYQETQYF,TGTGCCAGCCGCTTGAGCGGGTACCAAGAGACCCAGTACTTC,-,14,TRBJ2-5,TRBV27,once
CASSLEGAGVNTGELFF,TGCGCCAGCAGCTTGGAGGGAGCGGGAGTTAACACCGGGGAGCTGTTTTTT,TRBD2,17,TRBJ2-2,TRBV5-1,-
CASSEISGGYRNEQFF,TGTGCCAGCAGTGAAATAAGCGGGGGGTATCGCAATGAGCAGTTCTTC,TRBD2,16,TRBJ2-1,TRBV6-1,-
CASRLDRMNTEAFF,TGCGCCAGCAGGCTGGACAGGATGAACACTGAAGCTTTCTTT,TRBD1,14,TRBJ1-1,TRBV5-1,-
CASEWWGIGTVTDTQYF,TGTGCCAGCGAGTGGTGGGGGATAGGGACAGTCACAGATACGCAGTATTTT,TRBD1,17,TRBJ2-3,TRBV2,-
CASRDLGQGNTEAFF,TGTGCCAGCAGGGACCTTGGACAGGGCAACACTGAAGCTTTCTTT,TRBD1,15,TRBJ1-1,TRBV6-1,few
CASSLAGGPGEQYF,TGTGCCAGCAGCTTAGCGGGAGGGCCGGGAGAGCAGTACTTC,TRBD2,14,TRBJ2-7,TRBV7-6,-
CASSVAGGGEETQYF,TGTGCCAGCAGCGTAGCCGGGGGAGGTGAAGAGACCCAGTACTTC,-,15,TRBJ2-5,TRBV9,-
CAWSALKAGASDYTF,TGTGCCTGGAGCGCCTTAAAGGCAGGGGCGTCGGACTACACCTTC,-,15,TRBJ1-2,TRBV30,-
CASTNRGVYTF,TGTGCCAGTACCAACCGGGGAGTCTACACCTTC,-,11,TRBJ1-2,TRBV19,-
CAISWTGVTDTQYF,TGTGCCATCAGTTGGACAGGGGTCACAGATACGCAGTATTTT,TRBD1,14,TRBJ2-3,TRBV10-3,-
CASGGQIYEQYF,TGTGCCAGCGGGGGACAGATATACGAGCAGTACTTC,TRBD1,12,TRBJ2-7,TRBV2,once
CASSLRVQVGNEQYF,TGTGCCAGCAGCTTGCGCGTACAGGTGGGGAACGAGCAGTACTTC,-,15,TRBJ2-7,TRBV5-6,-
CASSIFTGPGNSQYF,TGTGCCAGCAGTATCTTTACAGGGCCCGGGAACAGTCAGTACTTC,-,15,TRBJ2-4,TRBV2,-
CASSGGNPQETQYF,TGCGCCAGCAGTGGCGGGAATCCTCAAGAGACCCAGTACTTC,-,14,TRBJ2-5,TRBV10-2,-